The clone carrying this TCR beta chain turned up a few times. The data were taken from a study of T cell responses to AZD1222 COVID-19 vaccine. Germline V lookup: CDR1 MNHEY, CDR2 SVGAGI. The CDR3 is 15 residues long. V was shortened by 2 bases and J by 3 bases, with 11 bases between the two germline ends. Profiled with immunoSEQ multiplex PCR; TCRdb holds only in-frame clones, not every one. The table shows 140,000 or so clones, with about 88% occurring only once. Specimen: peripheral blood, collected on day 0 of AZD1222 vaccination. The gene calls are TRBV6-5 and TRBJ2-1; a possible D gene is TRBD2 (6 bases). This clonotype originated in an adult in good health. The CDR3 bases are TGTGCCAGCAGTTACGAGGCGGGGCTCTACAATGAGCAGTTCTTC. It encodes CASSYEAGLYNEQFF.